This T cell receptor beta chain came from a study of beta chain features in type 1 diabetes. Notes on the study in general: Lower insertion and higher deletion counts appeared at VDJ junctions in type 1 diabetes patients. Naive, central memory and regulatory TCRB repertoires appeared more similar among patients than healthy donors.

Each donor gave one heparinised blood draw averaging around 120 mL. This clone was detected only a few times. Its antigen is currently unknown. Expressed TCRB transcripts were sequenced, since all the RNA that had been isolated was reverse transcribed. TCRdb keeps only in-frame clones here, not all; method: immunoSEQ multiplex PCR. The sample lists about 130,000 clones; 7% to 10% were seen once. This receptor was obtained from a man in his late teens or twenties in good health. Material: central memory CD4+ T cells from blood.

The CDR3 nucleotides are TGTGCCAGCAGCCAAAGGGACAGGGGGCCGGGCACTGAAGCTTTCTTT. Translation: CASSQRDRGPGTEAFF. The V call is TRBV4-2, the J call TRBJ1-1, with TRBD1 matching over 12 bases. This CDR3 contains 16 residues. Germline lookup yields CDR1 LGHNA and CDR2 YNFKEQ. The ends lost 2 bases at V and 4 bases at J; junction bases unmatched: 5.